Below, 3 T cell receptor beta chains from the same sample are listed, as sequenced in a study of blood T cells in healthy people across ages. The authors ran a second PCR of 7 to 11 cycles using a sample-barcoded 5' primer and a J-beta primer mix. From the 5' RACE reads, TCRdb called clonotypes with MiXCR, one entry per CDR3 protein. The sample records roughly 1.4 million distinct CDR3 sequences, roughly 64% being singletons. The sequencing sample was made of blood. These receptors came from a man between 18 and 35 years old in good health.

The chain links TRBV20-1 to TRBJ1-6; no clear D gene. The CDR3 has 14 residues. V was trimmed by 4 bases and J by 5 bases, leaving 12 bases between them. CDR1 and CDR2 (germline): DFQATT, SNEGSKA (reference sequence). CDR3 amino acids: CSAIEQTNNSPLHF. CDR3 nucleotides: TGCAGTGCTATCGAACAGACAAATAATTCACCCCTCCACTTT.

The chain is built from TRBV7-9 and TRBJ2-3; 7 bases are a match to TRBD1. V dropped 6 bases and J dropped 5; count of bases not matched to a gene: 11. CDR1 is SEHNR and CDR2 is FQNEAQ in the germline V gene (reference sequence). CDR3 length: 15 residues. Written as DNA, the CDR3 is TGTGCCAGCAGACCTAGGGACAGCCTCGGAGATACGCAGTATTTT. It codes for CASRPRDSLGDTQYF. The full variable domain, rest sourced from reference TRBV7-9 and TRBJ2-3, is DTGVSQNPRHKITKRGQNVTFRCDPISEHNRLYWYRQTLGQGPEFLTYFQNEAQLEKSRLLSDRFSAERPKGSFSTLEIQRTEQGDSAMYLCASRPRDSLGDTQYFGPGTRLTVL.

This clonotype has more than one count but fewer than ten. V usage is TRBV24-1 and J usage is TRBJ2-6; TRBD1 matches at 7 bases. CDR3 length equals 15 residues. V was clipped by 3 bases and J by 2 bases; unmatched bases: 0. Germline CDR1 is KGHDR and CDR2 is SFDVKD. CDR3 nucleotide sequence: TGTGCCACCAGTGATACAGGGGCTGGGGCCAACGTCCTGACTTTC. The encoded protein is CATSDTGAGANVLTF.